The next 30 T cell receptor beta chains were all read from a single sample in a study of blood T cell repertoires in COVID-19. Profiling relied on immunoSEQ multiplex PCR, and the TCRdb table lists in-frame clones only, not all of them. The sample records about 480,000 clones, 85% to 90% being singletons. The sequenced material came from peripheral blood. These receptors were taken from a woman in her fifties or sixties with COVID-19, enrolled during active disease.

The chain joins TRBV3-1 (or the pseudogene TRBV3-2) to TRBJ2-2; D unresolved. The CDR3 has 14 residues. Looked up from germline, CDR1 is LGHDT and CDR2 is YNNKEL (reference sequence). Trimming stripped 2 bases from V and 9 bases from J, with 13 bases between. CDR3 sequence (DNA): TGTGCCAGCAGCCAAACAGTCCTTTACCGGGAGCTGTTTTTT. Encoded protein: CASSQTVLYRELFF.

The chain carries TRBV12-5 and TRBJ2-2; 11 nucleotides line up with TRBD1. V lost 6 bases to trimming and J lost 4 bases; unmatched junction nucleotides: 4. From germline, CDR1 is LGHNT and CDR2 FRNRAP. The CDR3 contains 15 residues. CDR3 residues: CASGSGQGGTGELFF. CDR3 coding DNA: TGTGCTAGTGGATCGGGACAGGGGGGCACCGGGGAGCTGTTTTTT.

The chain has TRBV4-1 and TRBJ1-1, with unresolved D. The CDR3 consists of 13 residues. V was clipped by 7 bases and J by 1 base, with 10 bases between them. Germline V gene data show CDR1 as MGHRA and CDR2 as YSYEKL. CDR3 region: CASTRLRNTEAFF. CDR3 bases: TGCGCCAGCACGCGACTTCGGAACACTGAAGCTTTCTTT.

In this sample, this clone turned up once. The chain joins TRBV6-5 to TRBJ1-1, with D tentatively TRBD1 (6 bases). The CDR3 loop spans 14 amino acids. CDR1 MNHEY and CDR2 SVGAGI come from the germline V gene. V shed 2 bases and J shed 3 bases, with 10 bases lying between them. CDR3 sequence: CASSYRGGDTEAFF. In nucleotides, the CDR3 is TGTGCCAGCAGTTACAGGGGGGGGGACACTGAAGCTTTCTTT.

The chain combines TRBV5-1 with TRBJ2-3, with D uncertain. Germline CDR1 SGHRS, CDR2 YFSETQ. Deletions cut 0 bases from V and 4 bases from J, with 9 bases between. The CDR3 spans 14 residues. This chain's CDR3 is CASSLAPGPDTQYF. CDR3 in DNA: TGCGCCAGCAGCTTGGCCCCAGGCCCAGATACGCAGTATTTT.

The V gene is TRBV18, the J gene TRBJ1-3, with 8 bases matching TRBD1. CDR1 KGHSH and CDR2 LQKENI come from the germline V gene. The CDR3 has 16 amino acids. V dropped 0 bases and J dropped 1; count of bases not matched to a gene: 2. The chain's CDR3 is CASSPPQGASGNTIYF. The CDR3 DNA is TGTGCCAGCTCACCACCCCAGGGGGCATCTGGAAACACCATATATTTT.

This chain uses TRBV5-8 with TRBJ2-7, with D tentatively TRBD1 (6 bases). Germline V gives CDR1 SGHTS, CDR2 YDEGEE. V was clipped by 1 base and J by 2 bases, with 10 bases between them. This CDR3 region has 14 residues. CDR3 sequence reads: CASSLRTVTYEQYF. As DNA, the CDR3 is TGTGCCAGCAGCTTGAGGACAGTTACCTACGAGCAGTACTTC.

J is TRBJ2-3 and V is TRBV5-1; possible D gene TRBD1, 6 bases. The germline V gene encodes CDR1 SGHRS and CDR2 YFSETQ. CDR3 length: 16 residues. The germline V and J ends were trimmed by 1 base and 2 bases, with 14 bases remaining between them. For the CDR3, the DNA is TGCGCCAGCAGCTTGATCGTTGCAGGGGACACAGATACGCAGTATTTT. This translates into CASSLIVAGDTDTQYF.

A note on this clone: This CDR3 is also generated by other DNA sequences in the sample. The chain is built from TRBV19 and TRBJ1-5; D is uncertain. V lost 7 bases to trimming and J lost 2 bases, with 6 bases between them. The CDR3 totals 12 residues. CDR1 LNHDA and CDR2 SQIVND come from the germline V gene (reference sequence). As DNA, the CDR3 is TGTGCCAGTACGGGAGGCAATCAGCCCCAGCATTTT. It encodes CASTGGNQPQHF. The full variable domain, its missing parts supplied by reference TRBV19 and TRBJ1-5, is DGGITQSPKYLFRKEGQNVTLSCEQNLNHDAMYWYRQDPGQGLRLIYYSQIVNDFQKGDIAEGYSVSREKKESFPLTVTSAQKNPTAFYLCASTGGNQPQHFGDGTRLSIL.

CDR3 nucleotide sequence: TGCGCCAGCAGCTTCAGGGGGCTGCGGGAGACCCAGTACTTC. Amino acid sequence: CASSFRGLRETQYF. The chain employs TRBV5-1 and TRBJ2-5; 8 positions match TRBD1. Per the germline V gene, CDR1 is SGHRS and CDR2 is YFSETQ. After removal of 2 bases from V and 5 bases from J, the junction contained 5 bases not matched to a gene. CDR3 length equals 14 residues.

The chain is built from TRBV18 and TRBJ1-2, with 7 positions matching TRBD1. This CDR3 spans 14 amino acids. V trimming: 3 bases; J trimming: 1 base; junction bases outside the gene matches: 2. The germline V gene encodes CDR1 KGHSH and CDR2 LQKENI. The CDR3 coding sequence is TGTGCCAGCTCACCCGGGACAGATAACTATGGCTACACCTTC. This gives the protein CASSPGTDNYGYTF.

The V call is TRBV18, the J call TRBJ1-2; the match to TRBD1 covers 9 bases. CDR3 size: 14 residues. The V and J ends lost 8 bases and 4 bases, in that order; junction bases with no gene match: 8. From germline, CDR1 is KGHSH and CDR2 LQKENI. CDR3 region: CASTRDRASYGYTF. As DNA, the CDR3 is TGTGCCAGCACCCGGGACAGGGCGAGCTATGGCTACACCTTC.

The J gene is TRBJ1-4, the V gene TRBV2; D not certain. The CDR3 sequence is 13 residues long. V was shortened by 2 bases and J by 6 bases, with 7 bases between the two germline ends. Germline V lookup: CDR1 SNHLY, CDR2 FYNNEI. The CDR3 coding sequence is TGTGCCAGCAGTGAAAATAGCGATGAAAAACTGTTTTTT. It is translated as CASSENSDEKLFF.

The CDR3 bases are TGTGCCAGCAGTGTACAGGGGGTGGATTCACCCCTCCACTTT. This codes for CASSVQGVDSPLHF. The chain carries TRBV2 and TRBJ1-6, with 8 positions matching TRBD1. The V gene end was trimmed by 4 bases and the J gene end by 8 bases; junction bases not matched to a gene: 4. The CDR3 totals 14 residues. CDR1 is SNHLY and CDR2 is FYNNEI in the germline V gene.

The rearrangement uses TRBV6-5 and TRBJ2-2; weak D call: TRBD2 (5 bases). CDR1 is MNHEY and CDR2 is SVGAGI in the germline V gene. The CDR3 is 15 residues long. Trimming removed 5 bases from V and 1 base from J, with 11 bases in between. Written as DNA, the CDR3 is TGTGCCAGCAGTCGTCCCACTAGGAACACCGGGGAGCTGTTTTTT. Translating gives CASSRPTRNTGELFF.

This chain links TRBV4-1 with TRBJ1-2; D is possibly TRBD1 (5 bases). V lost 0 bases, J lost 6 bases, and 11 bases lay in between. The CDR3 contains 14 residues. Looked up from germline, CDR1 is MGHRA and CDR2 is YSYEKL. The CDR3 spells CASSQDGASDGYTF. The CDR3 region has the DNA TGCGCCAGCAGCCAAGATGGGGCATCGGATGGCTACACCTTC.

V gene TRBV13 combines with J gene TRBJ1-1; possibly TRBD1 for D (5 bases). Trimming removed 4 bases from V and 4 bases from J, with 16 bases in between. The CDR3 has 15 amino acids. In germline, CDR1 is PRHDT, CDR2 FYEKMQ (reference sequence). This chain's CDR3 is CASSSPSRGGTEAFF. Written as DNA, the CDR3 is TGTGCCAGCAGCTCGCCTTCTCGGGGGGGCACTGAAGCTTTCTTT.

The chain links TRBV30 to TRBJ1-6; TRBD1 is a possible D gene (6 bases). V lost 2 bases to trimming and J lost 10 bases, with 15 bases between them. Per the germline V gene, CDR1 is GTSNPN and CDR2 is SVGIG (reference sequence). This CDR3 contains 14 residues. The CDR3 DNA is TGTGCCTGGAGTCTGGGGACAAGGGACTCACCCCTCCACTTT. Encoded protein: CAWSLGTRDSPLHF.

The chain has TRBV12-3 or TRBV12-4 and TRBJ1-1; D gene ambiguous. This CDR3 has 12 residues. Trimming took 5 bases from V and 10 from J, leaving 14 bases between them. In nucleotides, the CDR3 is TGTGCCAGCAGTGGCCCGAGGGTGGGAGCTTTCTTT. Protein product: CASSGPRVGAFF.

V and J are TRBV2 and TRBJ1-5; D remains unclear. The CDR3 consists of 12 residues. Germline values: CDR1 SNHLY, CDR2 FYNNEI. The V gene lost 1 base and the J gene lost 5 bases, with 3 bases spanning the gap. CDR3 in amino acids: CASSEGDQPQHF. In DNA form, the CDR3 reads TGTGCCAGCAGTGAAGGAGATCAGCCCCAGCATTTT.

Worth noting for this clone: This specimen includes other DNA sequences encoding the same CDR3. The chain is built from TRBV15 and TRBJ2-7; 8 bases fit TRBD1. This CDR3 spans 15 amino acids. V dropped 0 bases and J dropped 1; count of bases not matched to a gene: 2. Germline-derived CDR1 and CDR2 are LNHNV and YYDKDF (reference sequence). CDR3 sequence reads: CATSRDGQGSYEQYF. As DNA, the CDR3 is TGTGCCACCAGCAGAGATGGACAGGGATCCTACGAGCAGTACTTC. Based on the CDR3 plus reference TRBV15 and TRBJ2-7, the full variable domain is DAMVIQNPRYQVTQFGKPVTLSCSQTLNHNVMYWYQQKSSQAPKLLFHYYDKDFNNEADTPDNFQSRRPNTSFCFLDIRSPGLGDTAMYLCATSRDGQGSYEQYFGPGTRLTVT.

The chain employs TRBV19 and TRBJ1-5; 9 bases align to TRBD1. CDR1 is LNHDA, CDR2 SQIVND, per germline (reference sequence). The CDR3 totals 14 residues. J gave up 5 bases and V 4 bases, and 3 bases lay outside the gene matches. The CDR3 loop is CASSRWTGDQPQHF. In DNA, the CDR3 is TGTGCCAGTAGTAGATGGACAGGGGATCAGCCCCAGCATTTT.

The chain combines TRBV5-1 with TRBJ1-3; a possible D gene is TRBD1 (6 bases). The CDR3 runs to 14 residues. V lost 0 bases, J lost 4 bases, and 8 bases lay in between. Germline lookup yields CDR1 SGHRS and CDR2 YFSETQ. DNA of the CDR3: TGCGCCAGCAGCTTGGTGGGGACAGGAAACACCATATATTTT. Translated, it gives CASSLVGTGNTIYF.

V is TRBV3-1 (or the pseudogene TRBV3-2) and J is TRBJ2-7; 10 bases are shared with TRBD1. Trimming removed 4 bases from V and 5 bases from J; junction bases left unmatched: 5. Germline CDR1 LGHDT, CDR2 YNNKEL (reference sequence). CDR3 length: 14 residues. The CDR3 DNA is TGTGCCAGCAGCCGCGGACAGGGGGTACACGAGCAGTACTTC. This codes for CASSRGQGVHEQYF.

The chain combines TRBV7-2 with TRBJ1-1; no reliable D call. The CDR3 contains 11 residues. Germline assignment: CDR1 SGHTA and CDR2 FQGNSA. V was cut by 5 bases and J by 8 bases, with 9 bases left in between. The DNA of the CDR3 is TGTGCCAGCAGCATTCCTAGGGAAGCTTTCTTT. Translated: CASSIPREAFF.

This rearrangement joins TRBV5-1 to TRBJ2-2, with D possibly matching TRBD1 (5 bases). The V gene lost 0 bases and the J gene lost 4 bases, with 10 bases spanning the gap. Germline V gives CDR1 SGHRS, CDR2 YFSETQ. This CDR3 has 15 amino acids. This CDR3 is CASSLVSGITGELFF. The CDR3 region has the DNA TGCGCCAGCAGCTTGGTTTCAGGGATCACCGGGGAGCTGTTTTTT.

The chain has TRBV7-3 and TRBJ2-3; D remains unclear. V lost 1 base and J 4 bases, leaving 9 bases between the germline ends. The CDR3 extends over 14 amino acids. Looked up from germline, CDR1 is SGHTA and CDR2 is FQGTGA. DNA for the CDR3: TGTGCCAGCAGCTTAATGGGTACAGCAGATACGCAGTATTTT. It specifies CASSLMGTADTQYF.

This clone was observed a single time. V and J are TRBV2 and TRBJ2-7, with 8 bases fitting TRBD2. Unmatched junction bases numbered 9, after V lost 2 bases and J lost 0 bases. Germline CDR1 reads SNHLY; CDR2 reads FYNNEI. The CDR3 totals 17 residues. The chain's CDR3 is CASSETLAGDSSYEQYF. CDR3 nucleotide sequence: TGTGCCAGCAGTGAAACCCTAGCGGGCGACAGCTCCTACGAGCAGTACTTC.

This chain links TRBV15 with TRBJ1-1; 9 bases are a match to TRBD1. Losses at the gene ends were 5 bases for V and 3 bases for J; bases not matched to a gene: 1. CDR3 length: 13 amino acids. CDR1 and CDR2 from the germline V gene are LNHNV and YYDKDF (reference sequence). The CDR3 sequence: CATSWTGDTEAFF. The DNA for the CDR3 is TGTGCCACCAGCTGGACAGGGGACACTGAAGCTTTCTTT.

CDR3 sequence: CASSPPGAESYEKLFF. Written as DNA, the CDR3 is TGTGCCAGCTCACCACCGGGGGCAGAAAGCTATGAAAAACTGTTTTTT. V gene TRBV18 combines with J gene TRBJ1-4; weak D call: TRBD1 (6 bases). Trimming took 0 bases from V and 6 from J, leaving 14 bases between them. CDR1 and CDR2 (germline): KGHSH, LQKENI. CDR3 length equals 16 residues. Based on the CDR3 plus reference TRBV18 and TRBJ1-4, the full variable domain is NAGVMQNPRHLVRRRGQEARLRCSPMKGHSHVYWYRQLPEEGLKFMVYLQKENIIDESGMPKERFSAEFPKEGPSILRIQQVVRGDSAAYFCASSPPGAESYEKLFFGSGTQLSVL.